Listed below are T cell receptor beta chains from one sample, sequenced in a study of T-cell memory formation after mild COVID-19. MiXCR, run by TCRdb on the 5' RACE reads, gives a single entry per CDR3 protein. The data show about 610,000 distinct CDR3 sequences, 15% to 20% seen once. The specimen was PBMCs or a T cell subset sorted from them (not recorded which). The receptors derive from an adult woman who had mild COVID-19 (a few samples of this study predate the infection). Cell type and time point are not known. CDR3s include the opening cysteine and the closing phenylalanine or tryptophan. Fields, in order: V gene, clone size, J gene, D gene, CDR3 protein, CDR3 DNA. The D gene is left open where the match is weak. Rows may omit the clone size; those that give it use once, few, many or a size class.

TRBV25-1	many	TRBJ2-7	NA	CASSRIGGGESSYEQYF	TGTGCCAGCTCCCGAATCGGGGGCGGCGAGAGCTCCTACGAGCAGTACTTC
TRBV7-9	few	TRBJ2-3	TRBD2	CASSLSRTSGGTDTQYF	TGTGCCAGCAGCTTAAGTCGGACTAGCGGGGGCACAGATACGCAGTATTTT
TRBV3-1	NA	TRBJ2-7	NA	CASSPRYGYEQYF	TGTGCCAGCAGCCCCAGGTATGGTTACGAGCAGTACTTC
TRBV24-1	NA	TRBJ2-1	TRBD1	CATSDPGTVEKLFF	TGTGCCACCAGTGACCCTGGGACAGTTGAGAAACTGTTCTTC
TRBV5-1	NA	TRBJ1-4	NA	CASSTRSSSGNEKLFF	TGCGCCAGCAGCACACGTAGCAGTTCCGGTAATGAAAAACTGTTTTTT
TRBV3-1	NA	TRBJ2-5	NA	CASSQEPLTLAQVLQETQYF	TGTGCCAGCAGCCAAGAGCCGCTTACTCTAGCGCAAGTTCTTCAAGAGACCCAGTACTTC
TRBV4-1	NA	TRBJ1-1	TRBD1	CASSLHWTGENTEAFF	TGCGCCAGCAGCCTCCACTGGACAGGAGAGAACACTGAAGCTTTCTTT
TRBV2	NA	TRBJ2-1	TRBD1	CASPGTVGNEQFF	TGTGCCAGCCCCGGGACAGTGGGGAATGAGCAGTTCTTC
TRBV12-3/TRBV12-4	NA	TRBJ2-4	TRBD2	CASSSRTSGDENIQYF	TGTGCCAGCAGTTCCCGGACTAGCGGGGATGAAAACATTCAGTACTTC
TRBV27	few	TRBJ1-2	TRBD1	CASKVGQGAYGYTF	TGTGCCAGCAAGGTGGGACAGGGGGCCTATGGCTACACCTTC
TRBV21-1	NA	TRBJ1-2	NA	CASSKGGVGGHPSMGDTF	TGTGCCAGCAGCAAAGGAGGGGTAGGGGGCCACCCCTCTATGGGGGACACCTTC
TRBV12-3/TRBV12-4	many	TRBJ2-7	NA	CASSTAGNTYEQYF	TGTGCCAGCAGCACTGCCGGGAACACCTACGAGCAGTACTTC
TRBV9	NA	TRBJ2-3	TRBD2	CASNVAGGPSDTQYF	TGTGCCAGCAACGTAGCGGGGGGGCCGTCAGATACGCAGTATTTT
TRBV3-1	many	TRBJ2-2	TRBD1	CASSQRDSTNTGELFF	TGTGCCAGCAGCCAAAGGGACAGCACGAACACCGGGGAGCTGTTTTTT
TRBV5-1	NA	TRBJ1-1	TRBD1	CASSPYRGTEAFF	TGCGCCAGCAGCCCCTACAGGGGAACTGAAGCTTTCTTT
TRBV10-3	NA	TRBJ2-5	NA	CAIRDRKETQYF	TGTGCCATCAGGGACAGAAAAGAGACCCAGTACTTC
TRBV7-2	NA	TRBJ2-1	NA	CASSSRDPPNEQFF	TGTGCCAGCAGCAGCCGGGACCCGCCCAATGAGCAGTTCTTC
TRBV30	few	TRBJ2-2	TRBD1	CAWSADQDRTNTGELFF	TGTGCCTGGAGTGCCGACCAGGACAGGACGAACACCGGGGAGCTGTTTTTT
TRBV6-5	NA	TRBJ2-5	NA	CASSHPLGHQETQYF	TGTGCCAGCAGTCACCCTCTGGGACACCAAGAGACCCAGTACTTC
TRBV6-5	NA	TRBJ2-1	NA	CASSYSSLVAVNEQFF	TGTGCCAGCAGTTACTCGAGCTTGGTAGCGGTTAATGAGCAGTTCTTC
TRBV6-5	few	TRBJ1-2	NA	CASSGAGLRDGYTF	TGTGCCAGCAGCGGGGCAGGCCTTAGGGATGGCTACACCTTC
TRBV7-9	many	TRBJ2-4	TRBD2	CASRGGAANIQYF	TGTGCCAGCAGGGGAGGGGCCGCCAACATTCAGTACTTC
TRBV20-1	NA	TRBJ1-4	NA	CSASQSATNEKLFF	TGCAGTGCTAGCCAGTCTGCAACTAATGAAAAACTGTTTTTT
TRBV7-9	NA	TRBJ1-1	NA	CASSLIFGANTEAFF	TGTGCCAGCAGCTTGATTTTCGGCGCGAACACTGAAGCTTTCTTT